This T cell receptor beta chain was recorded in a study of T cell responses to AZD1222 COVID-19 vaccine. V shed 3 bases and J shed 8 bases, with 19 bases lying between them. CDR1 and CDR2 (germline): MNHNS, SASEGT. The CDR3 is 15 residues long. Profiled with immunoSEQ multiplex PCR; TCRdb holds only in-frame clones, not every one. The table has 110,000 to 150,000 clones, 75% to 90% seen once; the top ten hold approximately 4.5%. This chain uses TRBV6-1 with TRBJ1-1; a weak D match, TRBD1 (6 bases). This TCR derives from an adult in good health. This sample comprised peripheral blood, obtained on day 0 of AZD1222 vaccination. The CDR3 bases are TGTGCCAGCAGTGACGGGGGCAGGGCTCCTTCGGAAGCTTTCTTT. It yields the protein CASSDGGRAPSEAFF.